The T cell receptor beta chain described here comes from a study of CD4 T cells in relation to SARS-CoV-2 and coronaviruses. Study information: Convalescent patients were 8 males and 4 females; two were Hispanic. Overall study findings and caveats: No crossreactivity against non-spike viral proteins was tested here. Monoreactive clones expanded significantly more to SARS-CoV-2 than crossreactive clones did. According to naive versus memory sequencing, detected responses are memory recall, not newly primed.

V trimming: 6 bases; J trimming: 3 bases; junction bases outside the gene matches: 4. The CDR3 loop spans 13 amino acids. The protocol was immunoSEQ multiplex PCR, while the TCRdb copy is restricted to in-frame clones and leaves out a portion. The table lists 8,500 to 13,000 clones, about 89% of them singletons. Worth noting for this clone: Its antigen is not identified.

This chain links TRBV12-3 or TRBV12-4 with TRBJ2-7, with TRBD1 matching over 8 bases. This TCR was sampled from an adult with COVID-19. The specimen sequenced was naive CD4+ T cells from PBMCs. Subset described: naive CD4+ T cells isolated by negative enrichment. Here the CDR3 DNA reads TGTGCCAGCAGATCGGACAGGGACTACGAGCAGTACTTC. It codes for CASRSDRDYEQYF.